This paragraph covers one T cell receptor beta chain sequence. This sample is part of a study of blood T cell repertoires in COVID-19. Turning to the study itself: The samples span acute and convalescent COVID-19 from the United States, Italy and Spain. T cells, B-cell-depleted T cells, or PBMCs supplied cDNA or gDNA.

Authors' processing steps: How many nucleated cells were present was estimated from reference gene primer amplification. Clones were sequenced by immunoSEQ multiplex PCR, and TCRdb holds only the in-frame ones, with some missing. The D gene and trimming were derived from the DNA, and the V and J assignments and clone size from that table. The sample records tens of thousands of clones, more than 75% being singletons. This clonotype originated in a human donor in a cohort sampled during active COVID-19. Sequencing was performed on peripheral blood.

Written as DNA, the CDR3 is TGTGCCAGCAGCTTAGGAATAGGGGCGAACAGTGAAAAACTGTTTTTT. Residues: CASSLGIGANSEKLFF. This chain connects TRBV7-2 to TRBJ1-4; D is perhaps TRBD1 (5 bases). Trimming pared 1 base from V and 7 bases from J, leaving 16 bases between. This CDR3 contains 16 residues. CDR1 SGHTA and CDR2 FQGNSA come from the germline V gene.